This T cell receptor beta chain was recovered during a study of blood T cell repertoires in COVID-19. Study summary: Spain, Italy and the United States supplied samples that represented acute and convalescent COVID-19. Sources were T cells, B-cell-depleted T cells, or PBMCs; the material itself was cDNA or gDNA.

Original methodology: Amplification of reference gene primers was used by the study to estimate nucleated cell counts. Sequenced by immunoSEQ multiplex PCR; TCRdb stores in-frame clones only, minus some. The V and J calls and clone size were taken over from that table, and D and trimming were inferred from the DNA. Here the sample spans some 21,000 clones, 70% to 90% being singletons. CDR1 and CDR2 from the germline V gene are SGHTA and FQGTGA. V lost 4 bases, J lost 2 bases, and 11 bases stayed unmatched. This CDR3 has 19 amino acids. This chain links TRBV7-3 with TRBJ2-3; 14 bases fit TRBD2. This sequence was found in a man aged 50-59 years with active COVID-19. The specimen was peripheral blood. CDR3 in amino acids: CASSSRGLAGGPNTDTQYF. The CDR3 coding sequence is TGTGCCAGCAGCTCCCGCGGACTAGCGGGGGGACCTAACACAGATACGCAGTATTTT.